The 28 T cell receptor beta chains reported below all come from one sample, sequenced in a study of cytomegalovirus exposure and HLA in healthy donors. PCR involved 60 Vbeta and 13 Jbeta primers. Sequencing was performed with immunoSEQ multiplex PCR; in TCRdb, only in-frame clones are kept and a portion is missing. Of fewer than 85,000 clones in the sample, about 68% were seen once. Sequencing used PBMCs. These receptor sequences come from a man aged 35 to 55 in good health and CMV-seropositive.

This clone was observed a single time. Other nucleotide sequences in the sample specify the same CDR3. V and J are TRBV27 and TRBJ1-5; 9 bases match TRBD1. Germline assignment: CDR1 MNHEY and CDR2 SMNVEV (reference sequence). Unmatched junction bases numbered 9, after V lost 6 bases and J lost 12 bases. The CDR3 extends over 13 amino acids. The CDR3 reads CASRSTGGKDQHF. The CDR3 DNA sequence: TGTGCCAGCAGATCGACAGGGGGTAAGGACCAGCATTTT.

This clone turned up a few times. CDR3 nucleotide sequence: TGTGCCAGCAGTTACTCGAGTGGACTGGCAAATGAGCAGTTCTTC. Translation gives CASSYSSGLANEQFF. The gene calls are TRBV6-5 and TRBJ2-1; D might be TRBD2 (5 bases). V was cut by 0 bases and J by 7 bases, with 13 bases left in between. CDR1 and CDR2 from the germline V gene are MNHEY and SVGAGI. The CDR3 is made up of 15 amino acids.

The chain couples TRBV9 to TRBJ2-2, with D perhaps matching TRBD2 (7 bases). This CDR3 comprises 15 residues. Trimming cost V 3 bases and J 3 bases, with 12 bases left between them. Germline CDR1 is SGDLS and CDR2 is YYNGEE. The CDR3 nucleotides are TGTGCCAGCAGCGGAGGGGGGGGATACACCGGGGAGCTGTTTTTT. It yields the protein CASSGGGGYTGELFF.

The chain employs TRBV20-1 and TRBJ1-1; possibly TRBD1 for D (5 bases). V was clipped by 7 bases and J by 4 bases, with 10 bases between them. The CDR3 loop spans 11 amino acids. CDR1 and CDR2 from the germline V gene are DFQATT and SNEGSKA (reference sequence). The CDR3 region has the DNA TGCAGTGGGGCCCAGGGCACTGAAGCTTTCTTT. This sequence encodes CSGAQGTEAFF.

This clone was counted a few times. The J gene is TRBJ2-1, the V gene TRBV25-1; 9 nucleotides agree with TRBD2. Trimming took 4 bases from V and 4 from J; bases not matched to a gene: 14. The CDR3 runs 18 residues. Per germline, CDR1 MGHDK and CDR2 SYGVNS. This CDR3 is CASSGRISGGSYYNEQFF. In DNA form, the CDR3 reads TGTGCCAGCAGTGGGAGGATTAGCGGGGGATCCTATTACAATGAGCAGTTCTTC. The variable domain in full, with the rest retrieved from reference TRBV25-1 and TRBJ2-1, is EADIYQTPRYLVIGTGKKITLECSQTMGHDKMYWYQQDPGMELHLIHYSYGVNSTEKGDLSSESTVSRIRTEHFPLTLESARPSHTSQYLCASSGRISGGSYYNEQFFGPGTRLTVL.

Concerning this clone: Within the sample, other DNA sequences also encode this same CDR3. The chain has TRBV11-2 and TRBJ1-4; the D gene is possibly TRBD1 (5 bases). The CDR3 extends over 13 amino acids. Per the germline V gene, CDR1 is SGHAT and CDR2 is FQNNGV. V lost 1 base and J lost 6, with 6 bases in between. The CDR3 spells CASSLGGDEKLFF. CDR3 DNA: TGTGCCAGCAGCTTAGGGGGGGATGAAAAACTGTTTTTT.

This clone has just one count. The sample carries other DNA sequences with the same CDR3. The chain recombines TRBV4-3 with TRBJ1-1; possibly TRBD1 for D (6 bases). Germline V gives CDR1 LGHNA, CDR2 YSLEER. Trimming removed 0 bases from V and 5 bases from J, with 7 bases in between. This CDR3 spans 13 amino acids. The CDR3 nucleotides read TGCGCCAGCAGCCAAGATACAGGGACTGAAGCTTTCTTT. Its protein is CASSQDTGTEAFF.

This clone was detected a few times. The chain employs TRBV7-7 and TRBJ2-3; 8 bases agree with TRBD1. CDR3 length: 19 amino acids. The V and J ends lost 6 bases and 0 bases, in that order; junction bases with no gene match: 17. Germline CDR1 SSHAT, CDR2 FNYEAQ (reference sequence). This CDR3 is CASSPSPRQGTASTDTQYF. The CDR3 DNA reads TGTGCCAGCAGTCCCTCTCCGCGACAGGGGACGGCTAGCACAGATACGCAGTATTTT.

The chain links TRBV7-3 to TRBJ2-6, with D possibly matching TRBD2 (6 bases). V lost 8 bases, J lost 1 base, and 9 bases lay in between. CDR3 length: 14 amino acids. Germline assignment: CDR1 SGHTA and CDR2 FQGTGA. The CDR3 is CASGRESGANVLTF. DNA of the CDR3: TGTGCCAGCGGTCGGGAGTCTGGGGCCAACGTCCTGACTTTC.

The rearrangement joins TRBV14 to TRBJ2-1; D gene uncertain. CDR1 SGHDN and CDR2 FVKESK come from the germline V gene. The CDR3 is made up of 13 amino acids. The V gene lost 0 bases and the J gene lost 7 bases, with 7 bases spanning the gap. CDR3 sequence: CASSQDRLNEQFF. The CDR3 coding sequence is TGTGCCAGCAGCCAAGATCGGTTAAATGAGCAGTTCTTC.

The chain is built from TRBV29-1 and TRBJ2-4; 13 bases align to TRBD2. CDR3 size: 15 residues. The trim removed 2 bases at V and 8 bases at J, leaving 6 bases unmatched. The V gene's germline CDR1 is SQVTM and CDR2 ANQGSEA. The CDR3 bases are TGCAGCGTTGAAAGACTAGCGGGAGGATTGTACATTCAGTACTTC. It yields the protein CSVERLAGGLYIQYF.

The chain employs TRBV18 and TRBJ2-1; TRBD1 agrees at 8 bases. V shed 3 bases and J 10 bases; nucleotides not matched to a gene: 8. CDR1 is KGHSH, CDR2 LQKENI, per germline. The CDR3 extends over 14 amino acids. The CDR3 reads CASSPPGQGWEQFF. CDR3 DNA: TGTGCCAGCTCACCTCCAGGACAGGGCTGGGAGCAGTTCTTC.

The V gene is TRBV7-2, the J gene TRBJ1-6; D call uncertain. The CDR3 runs to 17 residues. Trimming removed 1 base from V and 0 bases from J, with 10 bases in between. Germline V gene data show CDR1 as SGHTA and CDR2 as FQGNSA. The CDR3 DNA reads as TGTGCCAGCAGCTTAGGACTTCCGAGCTCCTATAATTCACCCCTCCACTTT. Translation: CASSLGLPSSYNSPLHF.

The chain links TRBV5-1 to TRBJ2-5; tentative D call: TRBD1 (6 bases). The germline V gene has CDR1 SGHRS and CDR2 YFSETQ. The V end was cut by 6 bases, the J end by 2 bases, with 20 bases between. The CDR3 spans 16 residues. The CDR3 region is CASILQPGTPQETQYF. CDR3 coding DNA: TGCGCCAGCATCCTACAGCCGGGGACACCTCAAGAGACCCAGTACTTC.

This chain uses TRBV9 with TRBJ1-3; D gene ambiguous. The CDR3 runs to 14 residues. The germline gives CDR1 SGDLS, CDR2 YYNGEE. Between the trimmed V and J ends, which lost 0 bases and 3 bases, there was a span of 7 bases. The CDR3 coding sequence is TGTGCCAGCAGCGTAGCGGGGTATGGAAACACCATATATTTT. Translation: CASSVAGYGNTIYF. Full variable domain (missing parts from reference TRBV9 and TRBJ1-3): DSGVTQTPKHLITATGQRVTLRCSPRSGDLSVYWYQQSLDQGLQFLIQYYNGEERAKGNILERFSAQQFPDLHSELNLSSLELGDSALYFCASSVAGYGNTIYFGEGSWLTVV.

The J gene is TRBJ1-6, the V gene TRBV30, with D perhaps TRBD1 (5 bases). Germline V lookup: CDR1 GTSNPN, CDR2 SVGIG (reference sequence). V lost 4 bases to trimming and J lost 7 bases, with 11 bases between them. The CDR3 covers 13 residues. The CDR3 DNA reads as TGTGCCTGGACCCGGGGGGGGAATTCACCCCTCCACTTT. Its protein is CAWTRGGNSPLHF.

The chain is built from TRBV11-2 and TRBJ2-5; TRBD1 is a possible D gene (7 bases). Germline CDR1 reads SGHAT; CDR2 reads FQNNGV. The CDR3 covers 16 residues. Between the trimmed V and J ends, which lost 6 bases and 2 bases, there was a span of 19 bases. CDR3 sequence reads: CASRPQGGILQETQYF. CDR3 coding DNA: TGTGCCAGCAGGCCCCAGGGGGGCATTCTTCAAGAGACCCAGTACTTC. Drawing the rest from reference TRBV11-2 and TRBJ2-5, the complete variable domain is EAGVAQSPRYKIIEKRQSVAFWCNPISGHATLYWYQQILGQGPKLLIQFQNNGVVDDSQLPKDRFSAERLKGVDSTLKIQPAKLEDSAVYLCASRPQGGILQETQYFGPGTRLLVL.

J is TRBJ1-2 and V is TRBV5-1; possibly TRBD1 for D (6 bases). There are 12 residues in the CDR3. V was trimmed by 3 bases and J by 6 bases, leaving 9 bases between them. CDR1 and CDR2 from the germline V gene are SGHRS and YFSETQ. CDR3: CASSWTDNGYTF. Here the CDR3 DNA reads TGCGCCAGCAGCTGGACAGACAATGGCTACACCTTC.

With regard to this clone: At one end the junction does not follow the germline gene, possibly because of a read error. The CDR3 sequence is CATGTENYDYTF. In DNA form, the CDR3 reads TGCGCCACCGGAACGGAGAACTATGACTACACCTTC. The chain is built from TRBV5-1 and TRBJ1-2; D unresolved. Germline CDR1 reads SGHRS; CDR2 reads YFSETQ. The CDR3 is made up of 12 amino acids.

The chain has TRBV5-1 and TRBJ1-1, with a possible D match to TRBD1 (5 bases). The CDR3 consists of 16 residues. The germline CDR1 and CDR2 sequences are SGHRS and YFSETQ. V was cut by 4 bases and J by 1 base, with 17 bases left in between. The CDR3 nucleotides read TGCGCCAGCAGCATAACCGGCGGGGCCTCGAACACTGAAGCTTTCTTT. This translates into CASSITGGASNTEAFF. The full variable domain, rest sourced from reference TRBV5-1 and TRBJ1-1, is KAGVTQTPRYLIKTRGQQVTLSCSPISGHRSVSWYQQTPGQGLQFLFEYFSETQRNKGNFPGRFSGRQFSNSRSEMNVSTLELGDSALYLCASSITGGASNTEAFFGQGTRLTVV.

This clone was seen more than once but under ten times. The V and J genes are TRBV5-6 and TRBJ1-1, with D possibly TRBD1 on 5 matching bases. Germline-derived CDR1 and CDR2 are SGHDT and YYEEEE. The CDR3 extends over 13 amino acids. The germline V and J ends were trimmed by 5 bases and 1 base, with 9 bases remaining between them. Here the CDR3 reads CASSPDTNTEAFF. In DNA form, the CDR3 reads TGTGCCAGCAGTCCGGACACGAACACTGAAGCTTTCTTT.

The J gene is TRBJ2-7, the V gene TRBV2, with 7 positions matching TRBD2. V was clipped by 8 bases and J by 4 bases; unmatched bases: 8. Per germline, CDR1 SNHLY and CDR2 FYNNEI. This CDR3 comprises 13 residues. CDR3: CASAILATYEQYF. For the CDR3, the DNA is TGTGCCAGCGCTATACTAGCGACTTACGAGCAGTACTTC.

This clone was found a few times. The chain joins TRBV5-1 to TRBJ1-5, with D possibly TRBD1 on 6 matching bases. Between the trimmed V and J ends, which lost 0 bases and 2 bases, there was a span of 15 bases. Germline lookup yields CDR1 SGHRS and CDR2 YFSETQ. The CDR3 length is 17 residues. CDR3 DNA: TGCGCCAGCAGCTTGGGAGAGGGGGGGACGGGCAATCAGCCCCAGCATTTT. This sequence encodes CASSLGEGGTGNQPQHF. The variable domain in full, with the rest retrieved from reference TRBV5-1 and TRBJ1-5, is KAGVTQTPRYLIKTRGQQVTLSCSPISGHRSVSWYQQTPGQGLQFLFEYFSETQRNKGNFPGRFSGRQFSNSRSEMNVSTLELGDSALYLCASSLGEGGTGNQPQHFGDGTRLSIL.

The CDR3 DNA follows: TGCGCCAGCAGCTTGGGGGACTCATTCTACGAGCAGTACTTC. As protein: CASSLGDSFYEQYF. V usage is TRBV5-1 and J usage is TRBJ2-7; weak D call: TRBD2 (6 bases). Trimming removed 0 bases at V and 3 bases at J, with 10 bases between. The germline V gene encodes CDR1 SGHRS and CDR2 YFSETQ. The CDR3 is made up of 14 amino acids. The full variable domain, with the rest looked up from reference TRBV5-1 and TRBJ2-7, is KAGVTQTPRYLIKTRGQQVTLSCSPISGHRSVSWYQQTPGQGLQFLFEYFSETQRNKGNFPGRFSGRQFSNSRSEMNVSTLELGDSALYLCASSLGDSFYEQYFGPGTRLTVT.

The V gene is TRBV5-1, the J gene TRBJ2-7, with TRBD1 matching over 7 bases. The germline gives CDR1 SGHRS, CDR2 YFSETQ. J gave up 9 bases and V 3 bases, and 15 bases lay outside the gene matches. This CDR3 contains 15 residues. CDR3 protein: CASSSGQSKPMVQYF. CDR3 bases: TGCGCCAGCAGCTCGGGACAGTCAAAACCCATGGTGCAGTACTTC.

This clone was detected only a few times. The chain employs TRBV19 and TRBJ2-5; 7 bases are a match to TRBD1. The J call may not be correct, given that the DNA end is closer to TRBJ2-7. The CDR3 loop spans 16 amino acids. The germline V gene encodes CDR1 LNHDA and CDR2 SQIVND (reference sequence). The chain's CDR3 is CASSGTATRGNYEQYF. The CDR3 bases are TGTGCCAGTAGTGGGACAGCGACCCGCGGAAATTACGAGCAGTACTTC.

The table lists this clone with a few counts. V and J are TRBV6-6 and TRBJ2-7; 12 bases line up with TRBD2. The V and J ends lost 4 bases and 6 bases, in that order; junction bases with no gene match: 7. This CDR3 has 15 amino acids. Germline CDR1 reads MNHNY; CDR2 reads SVGAGI (reference sequence). In nucleotides, the CDR3 is TGTGCCAGCAGTTCAAAGACTAGCGGGAGACTCGAGCAGTACTTC. Translation: CASSSKTSGRLEQYF.

The gene calls are TRBV30 and TRBJ2-1; 11 nucleotides align to TRBD2. V lost 2 bases to trimming and J lost 7 bases; unmatched junction nucleotides: 10. This CDR3 is 16 amino acids long. The germline gives CDR1 GTSNPN, CDR2 SVGIG (reference sequence). For the CDR3, the DNA is TGTGCCTGGAGTCTTAGCGGGGGGGTCTTGGGAAATGAGCAGTTCTTC. Protein: CAWSLSGGVLGNEQFF.